This TCR beta chain was captured by sequencing in a study of blood T cell repertoires in COVID-19 (TCRdb year 2020). A note on the overall study: Collaborator samples came from the United States, Italy and Spain and covered acute and convalescent phases of COVID-19. The material from the prospective study consisted of cDNA or gDNA derived from T cells, B-cell-depleted T cells, or PBMCs. Deeply sampled blood TCRbeta repertoires from subjects exposed to, actively infected with, or recovered from COVID-19 were included in the dataset. The repertoires were released in a freely available public database meant as a resource for research on the immune response to SARS-CoV-2. The samples were drawn from the first 160 participants of the ongoing ImmuneRACE study and from some 1,300 subjects provided by 6 global collaborators. Sample metadata almost always included a de-identified subject ID, COVID-19 status, age in years and sex. Where available, HLA class I and class II types were obtained from metadata supplied by the sample provider rather than from assay-based typing. Overall results and qualifications from the work: Clinical and demographic metadata were provided uncurated, with the amount varying by source and participant.

As concerns this clone: Its cognate antigen has yet to be identified. Base qualities are not recorded, but no much larger clone differs from it by a single base.

The collaborating institutions used their own protocols to collect whole blood in K2EDTA tubes. For TCRbeta analysis, collaborators shipped samples as frozen whole blood, isolated PBMCs, or DNA extracted from either of those sample types. TCRbeta CDR3 regions were amplified from genomic DNA by means of the immunoSEQ Assay, a bias-controlled multiplex PCR. Processing in the source paper ran as follows. Nucleated cell counts per sample were estimated from amplification of reference gene primers within the assay. To quantify the absolute abundance of each unique TCRbeta CDR3 rearrangement, sequence reads were collapsed and filtered. For each sample, productive Simpson clonality was calculated as the square root of Simpson's diversity index over productive rearrangements. Held by TCRdb, this immuneACCESS table contains in-frame sequences only and omits some clones. Under half of the omission traces to an unresolved V gene where checked; the cause of the rest is unknown. That table gives V, J and clone size, and the DNA gave D and trimming. The sample table shows 280,000 or so clones, and about 89% are seen once. The biggest ten clones account for 9.5% to 15% of the sample.

From a lookup of the germline V gene (reference sequence), CDR1 and CDR2 are DFQATT and SNEGSKA. A distance of 8 bases separates the germline ends of V and J, which lose 5 bases and 6 bases respectively. CDR3 length: 11 amino acids, cysteine to phenylalanine. The retained sequence is limited to the CDR3, 33 bases, with the frame set at the first base. The receptor was isolated from a woman between 55 and 75 years old with acute or convalescent COVID-19. The material sequenced was peripheral blood. The chain couples TRBV20-1 to TRBJ2-1; perhaps TRBD1 is the D gene, with 5 bases matching. The CDR3 has the sequence CSAGRVNEQFF. The sequenced DNA: TGCAGTGCTGGCAGGGTCAATGAGCAGTTCTTC.